Listed here are 14 T cell receptor beta chains from one sample, sequenced in a study of cytomegalovirus exposure and HLA in healthy donors. PCR involved 60 Vbeta and 13 Jbeta primers. This table comes from immunoSEQ multiplex PCR, and its TCRdb copy is limited to in-frame clones, with some not included. Seen here are over 150,000 clones, about three quarters observed once, and the top ten hold roughly 3.7%. What was sequenced was PBMCs. The receptors here all came from a woman aged 60-70 years in good health and CMV-seropositive.

The chain carries TRBV28 and TRBJ1-2; TRBD1 agrees at 11 bases. The CDR3 totals 14 residues. CDR1 is MDHEN, CDR2 SYDVKM, per germline. V was clipped by 7 bases and J by 8 bases; unmatched bases: 9. Here the CDR3 DNA reads TGTGCCAGCACTCGGACAGGGGGCGCGAGGGGCTACACCTTC. Protein sequence: CASTRTGGARGYTF.

CDR3 DNA: TGTGCCAGCAGTGAACAGGGGGCATGGGGCTACACCTTC. It codes for CASSEQGAWGYTF. This rearrangement joins TRBV6-1 to TRBJ1-2; 8 nucleotides line up with TRBD1. The length of the CDR3 is 13 residues. Germline CDR1 MNHNS, CDR2 SASEGT. Trimming at V came to 2 bases and at J to 8 bases, leaving 4 bases not matched to a gene.

This clone was recorded a few times. The chain is built from TRBV15 and TRBJ1-4; 8 bases match TRBD1. The CDR3 spans 14 residues. V was clipped by 4 bases and J by 7 bases; unmatched bases: 5. Per germline, CDR1 LNHNV and CDR2 YYDKDF (reference sequence). The CDR3 nucleotides read TGTGCCACCAGCATCCTGGGGACAGGTGAAAAACTGTTTTTT. This codes for CATSILGTGEKLFF. Combining the CDR3 with reference TRBV15 and TRBJ1-4 gives the whole variable domain DAMVIQNPRYQVTQFGKPVTLSCSQTLNHNVMYWYQQKSSQAPKLLFHYYDKDFNNEADTPDNFQSRRPNTSFCFLDIRSPGLGDTAMYLCATSILGTGEKLFFGSGTQLSVL.

The rearrangement uses TRBV30 and TRBJ2-7, with TRBD2 matching over 10 bases. The germline V gene encodes CDR1 GTSNPN and CDR2 SVGIG (reference sequence). V lost 4 bases to trimming and J lost 3 bases; unmatched junction nucleotides: 6. This CDR3 has 14 residues. As DNA, the CDR3 is TGTGCCTGGACGCCGCTAGCGGGAGACTACGAGCAGTACTTC. This codes for CAWTPLAGDYEQYF.

Only a few counts were recorded for this clone. The V call is TRBV19, the J call TRBJ1-1; D remains ambiguous. Trimming shortened V by 2 bases and J by 0 bases, and 7 bases separated the two germline ends. The CDR3 runs 14 residues. Germline V gene data show CDR1 as LNHDA and CDR2 as SQIVND (reference sequence). The CDR3 reads CASSIRRLNTEAFF. CDR3 nucleotides: TGTGCCAGTAGTATAAGGCGGCTGAACACTGAAGCTTTCTTT.

The chain uses TRBV7-6 and TRBJ2-3; tentative D call: TRBD1 (5 bases). Germline values: CDR1 SGHVS, CDR2 FNYEAQ. The V gene lost 2 bases and the J gene lost 5 bases, with 11 bases spanning the gap. The CDR3 is 14 amino acids. The CDR3 nucleotides are TGTGCCAGCAGCTTAAGGGGCAATTTAGATACGCAGTATTTT. It translates to CASSLRGNLDTQYF.

V gene TRBV7-3 combines with J gene TRBJ1-1, with D unclear. The CDR3 extends over 13 amino acids. The germline CDR1 and CDR2 sequences are SGHTA and FQGTGA. Trimming cost V 0 bases and J 3 bases, with 5 bases left between them. CDR3 region: CASSLTSYTEAFF. The CDR3 region has the DNA TGTGCCAGCAGCTTAACGAGTTACACTGAAGCTTTCTTT.

This clone appeared a few times. The rearrangement uses TRBV5-1 and TRBJ2-5; 10 bases fit TRBD2. This CDR3 region has 16 residues. V dropped 0 bases and J dropped 5; count of bases not matched to a gene: 7. CDR1 and CDR2 (germline): SGHRS, YFSETQ. The CDR3: CASSLGLAGVRETQYF. The CDR3 DNA reads TGCGCCAGCAGCTTGGGGCTAGCGGGAGTTCGGGAGACCCAGTACTTC. Full variable domain (rest looked up from reference TRBV5-1 and TRBJ2-5): KAGVTQTPRYLIKTRGQQVTLSCSPISGHRSVSWYQQTPGQGLQFLFEYFSETQRNKGNFPGRFSGRQFSNSRSEMNVSTLELGDSALYLCASSLGLAGVRETQYFGPGTRLLVL.

This clone was detected only a few times. For the CDR3, the DNA is TGTGCCAGCAGCGACGGACAGATCTCCTACAATGAGCAGTTCTTC. Translating gives CASSDGQISYNEQFF. The chain couples TRBV7-3 to TRBJ2-1, with D possibly matching TRBD1 (6 bases). Trimming removed 5 bases from V and 0 bases from J, with 11 bases in between. The CDR3 is 15 amino acids. Germline loops: CDR1 SGHTA, CDR2 FQGTGA. Supplemented by reference TRBV7-3 and TRBJ2-1, the full variable domain reads GAGVSQTPSNKVTEKGKYVELRCDPISGHTALYWYRQSLGQGPEFLIYFQGTGAADDSGLPNDRFFAVRPEGSVSTLKIQRTERGDSAVYLCASSDGQISYNEQFFGPGTRLTVL.

The chain uses TRBV30 and TRBJ1-2; D is uncertain. Germline V gives CDR1 GTSNPN, CDR2 SVGIG (reference sequence). V lost 3 bases and J lost 2, with 10 bases in between. This CDR3 contains 13 residues. The DNA of the CDR3 is TGTGCCTGGAGCAACAGTTTCAACTATGGCTACACCTTC. Its translation is CAWSNSFNYGYTF.

Concerning this clone: Other DNA sequences in the same sample also yield this CDR3. This sequence joins TRBV14 and TRBJ1-5; maybe TRBD1 (6 bases). The germline CDR1 and CDR2 sequences are SGHDN and FVKESK. The V gene lost 3 bases and the J gene lost 6 bases, with 9 bases spanning the gap. The CDR3 runs 13 residues. The CDR3 is CASSHTGLQPQHF. DNA for the CDR3: TGTGCCAGCAGCCACACAGGGCTTCAGCCCCAGCATTTT.

This rearrangement joins TRBV15 to TRBJ2-5; D might be TRBD1 (6 bases). Trimming took off 0 bases at V and 5 bases at J, with 13 bases between the two ends. Germline CDR1 reads LNHNV; CDR2 reads YYDKDF (reference sequence). The CDR3 covers 15 residues. The CDR3 loop reads CATSRDRGPFETQYF. As DNA, the CDR3 is TGTGCCACCAGCAGAGACAGGGGTCCCTTTGAGACCCAGTACTTC.

The chain has TRBV5-1 and TRBJ2-5; possible D gene TRBD2, 6 bases. Trimming removed 4 bases from V and 5 bases from J, with 15 bases in between. Germline V gene sequence: CDR1 SGHRS, CDR2 YFSETQ. This CDR3 comprises 14 residues. The CDR3 loop reads CASSPTGGRETQYF. The DNA for the CDR3 is TGCGCCAGCAGCCCAACCGGGGGACGGGAGACCCAGTACTTC. Filled out from reference TRBV5-1 and TRBJ2-5, the complete variable domain reads KAGVTQTPRYLIKTRGQQVTLSCSPISGHRSVSWYQQTPGQGLQFLFEYFSETQRNKGNFPGRFSGRQFSNSRSEMNVSTLELGDSALYLCASSPTGGRETQYFGPGTRLLVL.

This chain links TRBV5-1 with TRBJ1-6, with unresolved D. V was trimmed by 6 bases and J by 7 bases, leaving 14 bases between them. The CDR3 consists of 14 residues. CDR1 and CDR2 from the germline V gene are SGHRS and YFSETQ. The CDR3 reads CASKRESGNSPLHF. In nucleotides, the CDR3 is TGCGCCAGCAAGAGGGAATCGGGAAATTCACCCCTCCACTTT.